These 18 T cell receptor beta chains were sequenced from one sample in a study of T cells in localized non-small cell lung cancer. Produced via immunoSEQ multiplex PCR; TCRdb's table is partial and in-frame only. The sample has around 1,600 clones, 20% to 30% seen once; the top ten hold approximately 12%. The source material was normal lung tissue next to the tumor, sampled before any cancer treatment. These receptor sequences come from a male donor aged 60 or over with stage I lung adenocarcinoma.

This clone has more than one count but fewer than ten. J is TRBJ2-5 and V is TRBV6-8; D may correspond to TRBD1 or TRBD2 (6 bases each). Germline CDR1 MNHGY, CDR2 SAAAGT. There are 18 residues in the CDR3. The V end lost 2 bases, the J end lost 3 bases, and 22 bases lay between the germline ends. The CDR3 DNA follows: TGTGCCAGCAGTTACGGAAGGGACATAGCGCGGGGAAAAGAGACCCAGTACTTC. It yields the protein CASSYGRDIARGKETQYF.

The V call is TRBV29-1, the J call TRBJ1-2, with D uncertain. This CDR3 comprises 12 residues. Trimming removed 4 bases at V and 4 bases at J, with 10 bases between. Germline CDR1 is SQVTM and CDR2 is ANQGSEA. The CDR3 DNA reads as TGCAGCGTTGCGGCCGTGGGCTATGGCTACACCTTC. Translation gives CSVAAVGYGYTF.

By sample share, this clone is medium-sized (0.01 to 0.1%). This chain joins TRBV11-3 and TRBJ1-6; D is ambiguous. This CDR3 spans 14 amino acids. Between the trimmed V and J ends, which lost 1 base and 14 bases, there was a span of 15 bases. In germline, CDR1 is SGHNT, CDR2 YENEEA. The CDR3 DNA is TGTGCCAGCAGCTTAGTTTCGCAGTCCCTATCCCTCCACTTT. It codes for CASSLVSQSLSLHF.

V and J are TRBV28 and TRBJ2-1, with TRBD2 matching 8 bases. This CDR3 is 15 amino acids long. The germline CDR1 and CDR2 sequences are MDHEN and SYDVKM. V lost 5 bases, J lost 4 bases, and 7 bases stayed unmatched. CDR3 DNA: TGTGCCAGCAGTGAACGTAGCGGGGAATACAATGAGCAGTTCTTC. Amino acid sequence: CASSERSGEYNEQFF.

The rearrangement uses TRBV28 and TRBJ2-2; D not certain. Germline CDR1 and CDR2: MDHEN and SYDVKM. The CDR3 spans 12 residues. Trimming removed 3 bases at V and 5 bases at J, with 4 bases between. The CDR3 spells CASSFQTGELFF. DNA for the CDR3: TGTGCCAGCAGTTTCCAGACCGGGGAGCTGTTTTTT.

This clone was picked up a small number of times. The chain joins TRBV11-3 to TRBJ2-2, with TRBD2 identical over 11 bases. After removal of 0 bases from V and 1 base from J, the junction contained 1 base not matched to a gene. This CDR3 contains 17 residues. From germline, CDR1 is SGHNT and CDR2 YENEEA. CDR3 in DNA: TGTGCCAGCAGCTTAGAAGGACTAGCGGGGAACACCGGGGAGCTGTTTTTT. Its translation: CASSLEGLAGNTGELFF. The full variable domain, rest sourced from reference TRBV11-3 and TRBJ2-2, is EAGVVQSPRYKIIEKKQPVAFWCNPISGHNTLYWYLQNLGQGPELLIRYENEEAVDDSQLPKDRFSAERLKGVDSTLKIQPAELGDSAVYLCASSLEGLAGNTGELFFGEGSRLTVL.

A few counts support this clone. The rearrangement joins TRBV28 to TRBJ1-5; possibly TRBD1 for D (5 bases). V gave up 7 bases and J gave up 1 base, with 11 bases separating them. This CDR3 is built from 14 residues. Germline-derived CDR1 and CDR2 are MDHEN and SYDVKM. The CDR3 loop reads CASTQGGSNQPQHF. In DNA, the CDR3 is TGTGCCAGCACTCAGGGAGGCAGCAATCAGCCCCAGCATTTT. The whole variable domain, remainder taken from reference TRBV28 and TRBJ1-5, is DVKVTQSSRYLVKRTGEKVFLECVQDMDHENMFWYRQDPGLGLRLIYFSYDVKMKEKGDIPEGYSVSREKKERFSLILESASTNQTSMYLCASTQGGSNQPQHFGDGTRLSIL.

The V and J genes are TRBV11-3 and TRBJ2-1; 9 bases agree with TRBD2. The CDR3 is 15 amino acids. Germline CDR1 is SGHNT and CDR2 is YENEEA. J lost 11 bases, V lost 2 bases, and 10 bases had no gene match. CDR3 residues: CASSLSTAGGHQQFF. In DNA form, the CDR3 reads TGTGCCAGCAGCTTAAGTACAGCGGGAGGCCACCAGCAGTTCTTC.

Only a few counts were recorded for this clone. The chain combines TRBV9 with TRBJ1-4; tentative D call: TRBD1 (5 bases). Germline V CDR1 and CDR2: SGDLS, YYNGEE. Trimming took off 5 bases at V and 4 bases at J, with 12 bases between the two ends. This CDR3 comprises 14 residues. This CDR3 is CASSGRQSNEKLFF. As DNA, the CDR3 is TGTGCCAGCAGTGGGCGACAGAGTAATGAAAAACTGTTTTTT.

This clone has just a few counts. CDR3 DNA sequence: TGTGCCACAGGGACGGTTGAGACCTACGAGCAGTACTTC. It is translated as CATGTVETYEQYF. The rearrangement joins TRBV6-8 to TRBJ2-7; D possibly uses TRBD1 or TRBD2 (5 bases each). The CDR3 has 13 residues. Germline V gene data show CDR1 as MNHGY and CDR2 as SAAAGT. Trimming pared 10 bases from V and 2 bases from J, leaving 15 bases between.

This clone came up a few times. The chain uses TRBV9 and TRBJ2-1, with D perhaps TRBD2 (10 bases). The CDR3 covers 15 residues. From germline, CDR1 is SGDLS and CDR2 YYNGEE. With 7 bases removed from V and 7 bases from J, the gap between germline ends came to 21 bases. The CDR3 DNA is TGTGCCAGCCGACAGGGGGGTAGCGGGAGGAATGAGCAGTTCTTC. It codes for CASRQGGSGRNEQFF.

The rearrangement joins TRBV5-1 to TRBJ2-7; 10 positions agree with TRBD2. CDR3 length equals 14 residues. CDR1 and CDR2 (germline): SGHRS, YFSETQ. After removal of 4 bases from V and 4 bases from J, the junction contained 5 bases not matched to a gene. The chain's CDR3 is CASSISGGVYEQYF. CDR3 DNA: TGCGCCAGCAGCATCAGCGGGGGGGTGTACGAGCAGTACTTC.

The J gene is TRBJ1-2, the V gene TRBV6-8; weak D call: TRBD1 (6 bases). The CDR3 extends over 14 amino acids. With 2 bases removed from V and 4 bases from J, the gap between germline ends came to 11 bases. Germline CDR1 MNHGY, CDR2 SAAAGT. In nucleotides, the CDR3 is TGTGCCAGCAGTTACGGGGGGCCCTTCTATGGCTACACCTTC. Its translation: CASSYGGPFYGYTF.

The rearrangement uses TRBV9 and TRBJ1-1; D unresolved. The CDR3 contains 12 residues. Per the germline V gene, CDR1 is SGDLS and CDR2 is YYNGEE. Trimming took 5 bases from V and 0 from J, leaving 5 bases between them. CDR3 sequence (DNA): TGTGCCAGCAGTGCAATGAACACTGAAGCTTTCTTT. Translated, it gives CASSAMNTEAFF.

The chain carries TRBV15 and TRBJ1-5; D may be TRBD1 (6 bases). V lost 4 bases and J lost 6, with 19 bases in between. Germline CDR1 LNHNV, CDR2 YYDKDF (reference sequence). The CDR3 is 16 residues long. DNA for the CDR3: TGTGCCACCAGCAAGGATATACAGGGCGGATCTCAGCCCCAGCATTTT. Translating gives CATSKDIQGGSQPQHF.

The chain recombines TRBV4-1 with TRBJ1-5; D remains ambiguous. V was cut by 0 bases and J by 6 bases, with 9 bases left in between. The CDR3 covers 14 residues. Germline-derived CDR1 and CDR2 are MGHRA and YSYEKL. The CDR3 loop is CASSQDRGSQPQHF. The DNA of the CDR3 is TGCGCCAGCAGCCAAGATCGGGGTTCTCAGCCCCAGCATTTT.

The chain combines TRBV28 with TRBJ1-3; D not resolved. The CDR3 spans 15 residues. Germline V gene lookup returns CDR1 MDHEN and CDR2 SYDVKM. The V and J ends lost 3 bases and 0 bases respectively, with 9 bases between them. CDR3 coding DNA: TGTGCCAGCAGTTTGTCGAGGCCCTCTGGAAACACCATATATTTT. Translated, it gives CASSLSRPSGNTIYF.

This chain's CDR3 is CASSEQARRYEKLFF. CDR3 nucleotides: TGTGCCAGCAGTGAACAGGCCCGGAGGTATGAAAAACTGTTTTTT. The chain has TRBV9 and TRBJ1-4, with D perhaps matching TRBD1 (5 bases). Germline V gene sequence: CDR1 SGDLS, CDR2 YYNGEE. Deletions cut 5 bases from V and 6 bases from J, with 17 bases between. This CDR3 has 15 residues.